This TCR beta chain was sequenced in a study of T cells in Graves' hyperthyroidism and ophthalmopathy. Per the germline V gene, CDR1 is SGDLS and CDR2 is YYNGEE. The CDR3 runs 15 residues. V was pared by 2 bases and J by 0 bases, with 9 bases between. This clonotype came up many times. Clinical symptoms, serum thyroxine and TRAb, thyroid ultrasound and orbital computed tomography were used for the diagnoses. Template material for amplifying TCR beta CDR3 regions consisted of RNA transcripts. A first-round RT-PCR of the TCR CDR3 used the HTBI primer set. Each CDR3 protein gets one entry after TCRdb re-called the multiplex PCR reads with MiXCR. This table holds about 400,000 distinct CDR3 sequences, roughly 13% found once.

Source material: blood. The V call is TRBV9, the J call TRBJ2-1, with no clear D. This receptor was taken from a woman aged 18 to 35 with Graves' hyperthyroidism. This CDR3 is CASSVGPSSYNEQFF. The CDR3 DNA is TGTGCCAGCAGCGTCGGTCCGAGCTCCTACAATGAGCAGTTCTTC. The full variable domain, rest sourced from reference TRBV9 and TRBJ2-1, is DSGVTQTPKHLITATGQRVTLRCSPRSGDLSVYWYQQSLDQGLQFLIQYYNGEERAKGNILERFSAQQFPDLHSELNLSSLELGDSALYFCASSVGPSSYNEQFFGPGTRLTVL.